This T cell receptor (beta chain) came from a study of cytomegalovirus exposure and HLA in healthy donors. A multiplex PCR was run with 60 Vbeta primers and 13 Jbeta primers. Measured with immunoSEQ multiplex PCR; TCRdb has only the in-frame clones, and not every one. Of approximately 160,000 clones in the sample, more than 60% were seen once. The CDR3 sequence is 12 residues long. Germline CDR1 and CDR2: SGHDT and YYEEEE. Trimming pared 2 bases from V and 6 bases from J, leaving 7 bases between. This clone came up once. The V gene is TRBV5-6, the J gene TRBJ2-3; D gene ambiguous. The specimen was PBMCs. The receptor comes from a woman in her forties in good health and CMV-seropositive. CDR3 nucleotides: TGTGCCAGCAGCTTATACTCGGATACGCAGTATTTT. Translating gives CASSLYSDTQYF.